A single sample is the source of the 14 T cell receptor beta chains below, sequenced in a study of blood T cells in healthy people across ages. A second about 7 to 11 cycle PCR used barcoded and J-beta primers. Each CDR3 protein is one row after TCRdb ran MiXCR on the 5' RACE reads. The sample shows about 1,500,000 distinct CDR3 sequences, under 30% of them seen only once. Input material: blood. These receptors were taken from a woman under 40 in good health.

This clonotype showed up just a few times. The CDR3 nucleotides read TGCAGCGTTGAAAACAGGGGAGGCACTGAAGCTTTCTTT. It yields the protein CSVENRGGTEAFF. The chain uses TRBV29-1 and TRBJ1-1, with 7 bases fitting TRBD1. After removal of 2 bases from V and 4 bases from J, the junction contained 4 bases not matched to a gene. The CDR3 is made up of 13 amino acids. CDR1 and CDR2 (germline): SQVTM, ANQGSEA.

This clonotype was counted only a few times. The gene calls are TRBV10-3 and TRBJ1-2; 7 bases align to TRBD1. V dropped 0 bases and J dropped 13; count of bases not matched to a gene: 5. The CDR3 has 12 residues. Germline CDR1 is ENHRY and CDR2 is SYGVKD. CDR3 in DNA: TGTGCCATCAGTGAGTCGGCTCGACAGGGCACCTTC. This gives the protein CAISESARQGTF.

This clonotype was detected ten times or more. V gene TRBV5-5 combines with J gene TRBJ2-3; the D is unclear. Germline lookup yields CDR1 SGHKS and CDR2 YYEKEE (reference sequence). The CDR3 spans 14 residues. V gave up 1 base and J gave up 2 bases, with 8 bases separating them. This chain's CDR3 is CASSLHSSTDTQYF. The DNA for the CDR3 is TGTGCCAGCAGCTTGCACAGCTCCACAGATACGCAGTATTTT.

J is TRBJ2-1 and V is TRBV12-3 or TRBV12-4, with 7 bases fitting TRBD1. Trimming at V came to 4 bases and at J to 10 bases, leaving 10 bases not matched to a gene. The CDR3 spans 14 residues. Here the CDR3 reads CASSYRDRAYEQFF. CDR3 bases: TGTGCCAGCAGTTACCGGGACAGAGCCTACGAGCAGTTCTTC.

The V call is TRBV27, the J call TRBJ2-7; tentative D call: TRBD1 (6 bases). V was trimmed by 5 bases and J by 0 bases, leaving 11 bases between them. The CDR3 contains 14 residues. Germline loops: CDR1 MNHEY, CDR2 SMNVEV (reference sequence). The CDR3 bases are TGTGCCAGCAGTAGCAGGGGCCGCTCCTACGAGCAGTACTTC. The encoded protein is CASSSRGRSYEQYF.

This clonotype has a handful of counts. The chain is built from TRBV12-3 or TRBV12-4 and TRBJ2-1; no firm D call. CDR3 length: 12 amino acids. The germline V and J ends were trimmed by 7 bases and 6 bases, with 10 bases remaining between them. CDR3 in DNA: TGTGCCAGCATTAACATGTTCAATGAGCAGTTCTTC. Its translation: CASINMFNEQFF.

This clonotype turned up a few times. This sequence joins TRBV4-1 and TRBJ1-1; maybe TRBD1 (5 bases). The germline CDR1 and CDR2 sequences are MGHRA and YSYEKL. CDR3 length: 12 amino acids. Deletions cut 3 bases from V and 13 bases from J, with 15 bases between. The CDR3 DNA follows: TGCGCCAGCAGCCACGGGGCTCGGGTAGTTTTCTTT. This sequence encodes CASSHGARVVFF.

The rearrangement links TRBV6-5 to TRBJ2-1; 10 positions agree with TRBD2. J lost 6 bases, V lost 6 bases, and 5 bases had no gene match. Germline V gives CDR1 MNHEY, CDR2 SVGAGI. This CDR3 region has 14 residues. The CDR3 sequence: CASREAGGPNEQFF. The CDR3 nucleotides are TGTGCCAGCAGAGAAGCGGGAGGGCCCAATGAGCAGTTCTTC.

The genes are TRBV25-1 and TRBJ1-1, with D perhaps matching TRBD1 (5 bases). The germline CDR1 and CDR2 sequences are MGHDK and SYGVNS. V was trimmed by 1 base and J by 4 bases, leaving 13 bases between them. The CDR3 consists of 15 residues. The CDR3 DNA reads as TGTGCCAGCAGTGAATTAATCAGGGCGGGCACTGAAGCTTTCTTT. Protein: CASSELIRAGTEAFF.

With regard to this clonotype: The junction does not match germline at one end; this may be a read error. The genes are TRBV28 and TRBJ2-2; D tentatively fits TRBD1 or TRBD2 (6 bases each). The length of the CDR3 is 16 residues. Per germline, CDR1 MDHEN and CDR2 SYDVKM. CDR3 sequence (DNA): TGTGCCAGCATTCCCCAGGGGCGGCGCGTAGTCGGGGGGCTGTTTTTT. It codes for CASIPQGRRVVGGLFF. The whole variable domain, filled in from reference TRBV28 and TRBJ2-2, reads DVKVTQSSRYLVKRTGEKVFLECVQDMDHENMFWYRQDPGLGLRLIYFSYDVKMKEKGDIPEGYSVSREKKERFSLILESASTNQTSMYLCASIPQGRRVVGGLFFGEGSRLTVL.

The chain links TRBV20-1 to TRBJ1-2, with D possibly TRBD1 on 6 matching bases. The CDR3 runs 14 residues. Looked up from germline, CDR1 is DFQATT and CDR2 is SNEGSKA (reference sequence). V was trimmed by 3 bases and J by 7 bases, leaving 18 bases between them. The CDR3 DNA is TGCAGTGCTAGGGGATCCCAGGGGTCGGGTGGCTACACCTTC. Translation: CSARGSQGSGGYTF.

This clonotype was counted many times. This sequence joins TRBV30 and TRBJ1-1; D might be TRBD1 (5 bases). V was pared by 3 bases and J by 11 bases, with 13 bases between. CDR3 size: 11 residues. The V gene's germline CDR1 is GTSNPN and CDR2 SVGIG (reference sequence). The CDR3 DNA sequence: TGTGCCTGGAGGACGGGGGTACAGGCTTTCTTT. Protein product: CAWRTGVQAFF.

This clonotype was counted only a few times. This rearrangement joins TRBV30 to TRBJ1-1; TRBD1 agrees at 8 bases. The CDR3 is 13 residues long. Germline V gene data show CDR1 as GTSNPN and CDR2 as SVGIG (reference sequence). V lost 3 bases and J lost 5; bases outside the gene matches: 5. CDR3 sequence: CAWRETGDTEAFF. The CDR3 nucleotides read TGTGCCTGGAGGGAGACAGGGGATACTGAAGCTTTCTTT.

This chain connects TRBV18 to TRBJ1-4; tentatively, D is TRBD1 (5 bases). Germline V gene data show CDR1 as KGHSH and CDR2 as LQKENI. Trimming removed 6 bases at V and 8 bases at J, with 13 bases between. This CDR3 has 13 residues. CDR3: CASSGGDREKLFF. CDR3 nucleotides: TGTGCCAGCTCCGGAGGGGATCGGGAAAAACTGTTTTTT.